This T cell receptor (beta chain) is drawn from a study of blood T cell repertoires in COVID-19. Repertoires were generated with immunoSEQ multiplex PCR, while TCRdb's copy carries only in-frame clones and drops some. The data hold over 110,000 clones, with over 75% observed a single time. In regard to this clone: At one of its ends the junction is not consistent with the germline gene, which may arise from a read error.

Germline V gene lookup returns CDR1 SGHRS and CDR2 YFSETQ. This CDR3 has 13 amino acids. The source material was peripheral blood. The TCR originated in a man aged 65 to 79 with acute or convalescent COVID-19. The V gene is TRBV5-1, the J gene TRBJ2-1; a weak D match, TRBD1 (5 bases). This CDR3 is CASSLTSQGSWIF. The CDR3 DNA follows: TGCGCCAGCTCCTTGACATCGCAGGGTAGTTGGATCTTC.